Listed here are 23 T cell receptor beta chains from one sample, sequenced in a study of blood T cell repertoires in COVID-19. Profiling relied on immunoSEQ multiplex PCR, and the TCRdb table lists in-frame clones only, not all of them. Seen here are over 300,000 clones, 70% to 90% observed once, and the top ten hold around 9.5%. The material sequenced was PBMCs or T cells enriched from blood (not recorded which). The receptors originated from a woman aged 40 to 50 who had recovered from COVID-19.

The chain has TRBV12-3 or TRBV12-4 and TRBJ1-2, with D perhaps matching TRBD1 (6 bases). CDR3 length: 13 residues. Between the trimmed V and J ends, which lost 3 bases and 7 bases, there was a span of 12 bases. In nucleotides, the CDR3 is TGTGCCAGCAGTTTGGTGGGGGCTGCTGGCTACACCTTC. Residues: CASSLVGAAGYTF.

V is TRBV25-1 and J is TRBJ1-1; 9 bases are shared with TRBD1. Trimming cost V 2 bases and J 5 bases; bases outside gene matches: 6. Germline V gene lookup returns CDR1 MGHDK and CDR2 SYGVNS. CDR3 length: 15 residues. Here the CDR3 DNA reads TGTGCCAGCAGTGAACCATCGACAGGGGGAACTGAAGCTTTCTTT. This codes for CASSEPSTGGTEAFF.

The CDR3 nucleotides are TGTGCCAGCACCCGGAATAGCGGGAGTGGGTACGAGCAGTACTTC. Its protein is CASTRNSGSGYEQYF. The chain couples TRBV2 to TRBJ2-7, with 9 bases that match TRBD2. Trimming cost V 7 bases and J 4 bases; bases outside gene matches: 11. This CDR3 has 15 amino acids. The germline V gene encodes CDR1 SNHLY and CDR2 FYNNEI.

This sequence joins TRBV30 and TRBJ1-5; D is ambiguous. The germline V and J ends were trimmed by 2 bases and 6 bases, with 14 bases remaining between them. This CDR3 is built from 14 residues. Germline lookup yields CDR1 GTSNPN and CDR2 SVGIG (reference sequence). In DNA form, the CDR3 reads TGTGCCTGGAGTCCGGCAGCTTCAGGTCAGCCCCAGCATTTT. Its protein is CAWSPAASGQPQHF.

The genes are TRBV29-1 and TRBJ1-5, with 8 bases aligning to TRBD1. J gave up 12 bases and V 6 bases, and 10 bases lay outside the gene matches. The CDR3 is 12 residues long. CDR1 is SQVTM, CDR2 ANQGSEA, per germline. As DNA, the CDR3 is TGCAGCGTAGTAGAGACAGGGGCGAACCAGCATTTT. This encodes CSVVETGANQHF.

The chain combines TRBV29-1 with TRBJ2-2; a possible D gene is TRBD2 (7 bases). Germline assignment: CDR1 SQVTM and CDR2 ANQGSEA. V lost 5 bases and J lost 2, with 15 bases in between. This CDR3 spans 15 amino acids. The CDR3 loop is CSVLRGPLNTGELFF. The CDR3 nucleotides read TGCAGCGTTCTGCGGGGGCCCCTTAACACCGGGGAGCTGTTTTTT.

V gene TRBV11-3 combines with J gene TRBJ2-1; D might be TRBD1 (6 bases). Trimming took off 1 base at V and 7 bases at J, with 11 bases between the two ends. The CDR3 has 14 residues. Germline V gene data show CDR1 as SGHNT and CDR2 as YENEEA. As DNA, the CDR3 is TGTGCCAGCAGCTTAGCGGTAGGGGGAAATGAGCAGTTCTTC. Translation gives CASSLAVGGNEQFF.

The chain has TRBV7-9 and TRBJ1-2, with 11 bases matching TRBD1. Germline loops: CDR1 SEHNR, CDR2 FQNEAQ (reference sequence). V lost 5 bases, J lost 6 bases, and 5 bases stayed unmatched. This CDR3 comprises 14 residues. CDR3 sequence (DNA): TGTGCCAGCAGCCCGGGACAGGGGGGAGATGGCTACACCTTC. It codes for CASSPGQGGDGYTF.

This chain links TRBV5-4 with TRBJ1-2, with D tentatively TRBD1 (5 bases). This CDR3 comprises 16 residues. Per the germline V gene, CDR1 is SGHNT and CDR2 is YYREEE (reference sequence). V lost 0 bases and J 0 bases, leaving 12 bases between the germline ends. CDR3 sequence (DNA): TGTGCCAGCAGCTTGGCCGCAGGGACTTCTAACTATGGCTACACCTTC. Translated: CASSLAAGTSNYGYTF.

This clone showed up just once. The chain couples TRBV19 to TRBJ1-2, with 9 bases aligning to TRBD1. Germline loops: CDR1 LNHDA, CDR2 SQIVND (reference sequence). The J segment lost 6 bases and the V segment lost 5 bases, leaving 10 bases of the junction unmatched. The CDR3 is 15 amino acids. The CDR3 sequence is CASSPQTGTGNGYTF. The CDR3 nucleotides read TGTGCCAGTAGTCCGCAAACCGGGACAGGGAATGGCTACACCTTC.

In the case of this clone: The same CDR3 arises from other DNA sequences in this sample as well. The CDR3 region is CASSLGGGANEQFF. The CDR3 region has the DNA TGTGCCAGCAGCTTAGGCGGAGGGGCCAATGAGCAGTTCTTC. The V call is TRBV7-9, the J call TRBJ2-1; D possibly corresponds to TRBD2 (6 bases). The CDR3 sequence is 14 residues long. V lost 1 base and J lost 6, with 10 bases in between. Germline V CDR1 and CDR2: SEHNR, FQNEAQ (reference sequence).

V and J are TRBV25-1 and TRBJ2-2; maybe TRBD1 (5 bases). Trimming took 3 bases from V and 0 from J, leaving 14 bases between them. In germline, CDR1 is MGHDK, CDR2 SYGVNS. The CDR3 spans 17 residues. CDR3 DNA sequence: TGTGCCAGCAGTGATAATCAGGGTAGGGCGAACACCGGGGAGCTGTTTTTT. Translated: CASSDNQGRANTGELFF.

In DNA, the CDR3 is TGCGCCAGCAGCCCCTTGGCGGGGGGGGGAGAGACCCAGTACTTC. The encoded protein is CASSPLAGGGETQYF. The genes are TRBV5-1 and TRBJ2-5; 9 nucleotides align to TRBD2. Trimming cost V 4 bases and J 4 bases; bases outside gene matches: 8. The CDR3 consists of 15 residues. CDR1 is SGHRS, CDR2 YFSETQ, per germline.

This clone was detected only once. For the CDR3, the DNA is TGTGCCAGCTGGACAAGAGGAAACACCATATATTTT. Residues: CASWTRGNTIYF. The chain couples TRBV27 to TRBJ1-3; D may be TRBD1 (5 bases). The CDR3 runs 12 residues. The V gene's germline CDR1 is MNHEY and CDR2 SMNVEV (reference sequence). V was shortened by 8 bases and J by 4 bases, with 9 bases between the two germline ends.

The chain couples TRBV5-1 to TRBJ2-7, with a weak D call TRBD1 (5 bases). Germline CDR1 is SGHRS and CDR2 is YFSETQ. CDR3 length: 18 residues. Trimming took off 4 bases at V and 5 bases at J, with 28 bases between the two ends. The CDR3 spells CASSIDYLRSQGRNEQYF. As DNA, the CDR3 is TGCGCCAGCAGCATCGATTACCTCCGGTCCCAGGGTAGGAACGAGCAGTACTTC.

The chain joins TRBV27 to TRBJ2-7, with TRBD2 identical over 10 bases. From germline, CDR1 is MNHEY and CDR2 SMNVEV (reference sequence). The CDR3 sequence is 19 residues long. With 0 bases clipped from V and 6 bases from J, the junction kept 17 bases outside the gene matches. The chain's CDR3 is CASSLSEPGLATRSPEQYF. The CDR3 nucleotides are TGTGCCAGCAGTTTATCGGAACCGGGACTAGCGACCCGGTCGCCCGAGCAGTACTTC.

The V gene is TRBV6-4, the J gene TRBJ1-2; D remains unclear. The germline gives CDR1 MRHNA, CDR2 SNTAGT. The V end was cut by 1 base, the J end by 4 bases, with 10 bases between. The CDR3 spans 14 residues. In DNA form, the CDR3 reads TGTGCCAGCAGTGACTACATACGACTCTATGGCTACACCTTC. This gives the protein CASSDYIRLYGYTF.

This sequence joins TRBV5-1 and TRBJ1-6, with 7 nucleotides matching TRBD1. The germline V gene has CDR1 SGHRS and CDR2 YFSETQ. The CDR3 covers 15 residues. Trimming took 0 bases from V and 8 from J; bases not matched to a gene: 5. The CDR3 region is CASSLATDRYSPLHF. DNA of the CDR3: TGCGCCAGCAGCTTGGCCACGGACAGGTATTCACCCCTCCACTTT.

The V call is TRBV11-2, the J call TRBJ2-7; D might be TRBD2 (5 bases). V lost 0 bases and J 2 bases, leaving 8 bases between the germline ends. CDR3 length: 14 residues. Germline lookup yields CDR1 SGHAT and CDR2 FQNNGV. The CDR3 spells CASSLERVTYEQYF. In DNA, the CDR3 is TGTGCCAGCAGCTTAGAGCGGGTTACCTACGAGCAGTACTTC.

This clone came up once. The J gene is TRBJ2-2, the V gene TRBV30; 10 bases fit TRBD2. The junction had 8 bases not matched to a gene; V was cut back by 3 bases and J by 4 bases. Germline CDR1 is GTSNPN and CDR2 is SVGIG (reference sequence). This CDR3 spans 16 amino acids. The CDR3 sequence is CAWRGLAGASTGELFF. The CDR3 DNA reads TGTGCCTGGAGGGGCCTAGCGGGAGCTAGCACCGGGGAGCTGTTTTTT.

The V call is TRBV18, the J call TRBJ1-2; D remains unclear. The germline V and J ends were trimmed by 3 bases and 5 bases, with 7 bases remaining between them. The CDR3 length is 12 residues. Germline V lookup: CDR1 KGHSH, CDR2 LQKENI. CDR3 DNA sequence: TGTGCCAGCTCACCTGACACATATGGCTACACCTTC. Translated: CASSPDTYGYTF. Together with reference TRBV18 and TRBJ1-2, the CDR3 gives the full variable domain: NAGVMQNPRHLVRRRGQEARLRCSPMKGHSHVYWYRQLPEEGLKFMVYLQKENIIDESGMPKERFSAEFPKEGPSILRIQQVVRGDSAAYFCASSPDTYGYTFGSGTRLTVV.

This chain connects TRBV5-6 to TRBJ2-1; TRBD1 matches at 8 bases. The V and J ends lost 1 base and 1 base, in that order; junction bases with no gene match: 1. The CDR3 spans 15 residues. From germline, CDR1 is SGHDT and CDR2 YYEEEE. CDR3 sequence reads: CASSLRQGSYNEQFF. The CDR3 nucleotides read TGTGCCAGCAGCTTGAGACAGGGGTCCTACAATGAGCAGTTCTTC.

The sample holds one count of this clone. This sequence joins TRBV10-3 and TRBJ1-2; D gene uncertain. This CDR3 spans 11 amino acids. The germline CDR1 and CDR2 sequences are ENHRY and SYGVKD. Trimming removed 6 bases at V and 6 bases at J, with 8 bases between. The DNA of the CDR3 is TGTGCCATCAGAACGGGGAATGGCTACACCTTC. Amino acid sequence: CAIRTGNGYTF.